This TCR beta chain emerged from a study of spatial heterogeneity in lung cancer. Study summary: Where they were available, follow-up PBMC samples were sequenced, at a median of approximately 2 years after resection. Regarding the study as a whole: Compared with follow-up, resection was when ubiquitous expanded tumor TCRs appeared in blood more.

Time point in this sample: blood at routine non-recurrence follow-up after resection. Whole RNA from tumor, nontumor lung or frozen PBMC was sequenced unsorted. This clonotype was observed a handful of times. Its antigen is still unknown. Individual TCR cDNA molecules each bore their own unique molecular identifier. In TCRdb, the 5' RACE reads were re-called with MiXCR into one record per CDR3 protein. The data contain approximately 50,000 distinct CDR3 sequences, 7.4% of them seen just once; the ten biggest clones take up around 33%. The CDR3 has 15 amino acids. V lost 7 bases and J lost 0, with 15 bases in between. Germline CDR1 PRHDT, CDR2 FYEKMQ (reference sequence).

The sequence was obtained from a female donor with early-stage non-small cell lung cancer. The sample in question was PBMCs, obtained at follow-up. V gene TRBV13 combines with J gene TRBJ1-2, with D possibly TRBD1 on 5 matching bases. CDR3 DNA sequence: TGTGCCAGCACCGTCCGGGACGTAGCTAACTATGGCTACACCTTC. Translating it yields CASTVRDVANYGYTF.